Included here is one T cell receptor (beta chain) sequence, with context. This receptor's antigen is unknown. No qualities accompany the bases; no much larger clone lies one base away. Ends trimmed: V by 0 bases, J by 2 bases; bases unmatched to a gene: 9. The CDR3 covers 17 residues, taking in both the cysteine and the phenylalanine. The retained sequence is limited to the CDR3, 51 bases, with the frame set at the first base. In the germline V gene, CDR1 corresponds to SGDLS and CDR2 to YYNGEE. These data belong to a study of T-cell reconstitution after alpha-beta-depleted transplantation in children (dated by TCRdb to 2015 to 2016). In terms of the full investigation: Using TCR repertoire profiling, the study followed T-cell immune reconstitution in a quantitative way in children after TCRalphabeta/CD19-depleted allogeneic hematopoietic cell transplantation.

The library was produced with PCR. The reads were generated on an Illumina HiSeq 2500. TCR library preparation used molecular barcoding, with unique molecular identifiers applied to normalize quantification of the TCRbeta repertoire. TCRdb cleaned the public reads at Q25 with fastp, built clones with MiXCR and kept in-frame beta chains. Every entry covers one CDR3 protein and lists the most common genes and DNA from its rows. This sample has 600,000 to 700,000 distinct CDR3 sequences in its table, and approximately 16% of those were observed once. Approximately 1% of the sample belongs to the ten largest clones.

This receptor was obtained from a human donor who donated a stem cell graft to a child with acute myeloid leukemia. The sequencing here drew on PBMCs from the stem cell graft donor, taken from the stem cell graft. The chain links TRBV9 with TRBJ2-3; 7 nucleotides in the junction match TRBD1. The sequence in DNA is TGTGCCAGCAGCGTAGGGGAACAGGGGTTTTTCACAGATACGCAGTATTTT. This translates into CASSVGEQGFFTDTQYF.